The T cell receptor beta chain described here comes from a study of T cells after yellow fever vaccination. Study summary: When fractions had low cell numbers, they were prepared with SMART-Seq v4 Ultra Low Input.

Template switching by 5'RACE produced TCR cDNA, adding a universal primer site and UMIs. TCRdb itself ran the 5' RACE reads through MiXCR, one entry per CDR3 protein. The table records around 610,000 distinct CDR3 sequences, roughly 13% of them present only once. The CDR3 is made up of 16 amino acids. The receptor comes from a man aged 25 to 40 who received the YFV17D yellow fever vaccine. This chain links TRBV21-1 with TRBJ2-1; the D segment call TRBD2 is taken from the table without a DNA check. TRBV21-1 is a listed pseudogene. The specimen was PBMCs, collected on the day of the yellow fever booster vaccination. The CDR3 here is CASSKNRRGSYNEQFF. In DNA, the CDR3 is TGTGCCAGCAGCAAAAACCGACGAGGGAGCTACAATGAGCAGTTCTTC.